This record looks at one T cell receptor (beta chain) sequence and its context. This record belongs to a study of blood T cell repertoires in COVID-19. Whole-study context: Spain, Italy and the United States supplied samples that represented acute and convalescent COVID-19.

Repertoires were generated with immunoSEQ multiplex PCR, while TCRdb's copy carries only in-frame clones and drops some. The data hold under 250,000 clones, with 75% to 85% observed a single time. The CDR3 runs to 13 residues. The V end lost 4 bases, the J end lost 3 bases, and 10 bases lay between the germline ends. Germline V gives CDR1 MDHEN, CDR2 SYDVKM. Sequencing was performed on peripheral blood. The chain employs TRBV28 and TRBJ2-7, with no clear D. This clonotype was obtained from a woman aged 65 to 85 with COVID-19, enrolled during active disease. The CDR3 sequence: CASSSPPSYEQYF. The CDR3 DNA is TGTGCCAGCAGTTCCCCCCCCAGCTACGAGCAGTACTTC.